Included here is one T cell receptor beta chain sequence, with context. Its antigen has not been determined. Per-base quality was not reported, and no clone a single base away is much larger than it. The sample comes from a study of spatial heterogeneity in lung cancer (dated by TCRdb to 2018 to 2020). For the wider study: Beta-chain transcripts were consistently detected in greater numbers than alpha-chain transcripts, which likely reflected higher beta-chain transcript abundance. TCR repertoire features were related to nonsynonymous mutation counts determined by whole-exome sequencing of tumor tissue. In non-small cell lung cancer, the study made a quantitative comparison of TCR alpha and beta repertoires among multiple tumor regions, matched nontumor lung and blood. In the raw uncorrected reads, each unique combination of TCR and UMI appeared more than ten times on average. At surgery, both alpha and beta chains were TCR-sequenced in 200 to 250 tumor regions, fewer than 85 matched nontumor lung samples and a few dozen PBMC samples.

General findings and caveats noted by the study authors: Ubiquitous expanded tumor TCRs were found in blood more often at tumor resection than at routine follow-up. Additional single-cell paired TCR alpha and beta sequencing was considered necessary to confirm, at a functional level, the hypothesis that regional TCRs recognize regional mutations.

In the germline V gene, CDR1 corresponds to MNHEY and CDR2 to SVGEGT. Germline trimming: 5 bases from V, 0 bases from J; junction bases outside gene matches: 4. The CDR3, cysteine through phenylalanine, is 15 amino acids long. CDR3 DNA is the only sequence kept; it has 45 bases, read in frame from the first base. Read against the paper, the sample's time point label means: sample taken at primary tumor resection. For TCR sequencing, whole RNA was extracted from tumor and nontumor lung tissue, or from cryopreserved PBMC samples, and no cell sorting was done. The donors were more than 65 patients from the lung TRACERx cohort who had early-stage, untreated non-small cell lung cancer. Only patients with enough RNA available from two or more tumor regions were chosen for TCR sequencing. The receptor library was made with 5' RACE. Sequencing instrument: NextSeq 500. To allow correction of PCR and sequencing errors, the TCR library protocol tagged every TCR cDNA molecule with a unique molecular identifier. In the source study's methods: TCR identification, UMI-based error correction and CDR3 extraction were performed with Decombinator tools. Expanded TCRs were defined as those above a frequency of 2 per 1,000, corresponding to the top 1% of the tumor frequency distribution. Each repertoire was subsampled 100 times to 5,000 TCRs, after which Renyi diversity was computed with the R vegan package. CDR3 similarity networks were built from amino acid triplet string-kernel similarity, connecting CDR3s with pairwise similarity above 0.82. The public reads were reprocessed in TCRdb via fastp at Q25 and MiXCR, keeping in-frame beta chains. For every CDR3 protein sequence, its rows merge into one entry that carries the most common genes and DNA. TCRdb, not the original authors, processed these V and J calls. The sample table contains 35,000 to 55,000 distinct CDR3 sequences; only one count was recorded for about 13% of them. The ten largest clones add up to 50% to 70% of the sample.

The sequences come from PBMCs, collected at surgery. The sequence was collected from a male donor with early-stage non-small cell lung cancer. The rearrangement joined TRBV6-2 or TRBV6-3 to TRBJ1-1; a stretch of 9 junction bases matches TRBD1. The base sequence is TGTGCCAGCAGTCTACAGGGGGCTTTGAACACTGAAGCTTTCTTT. It specifies CASSLQGALNTEAFF.